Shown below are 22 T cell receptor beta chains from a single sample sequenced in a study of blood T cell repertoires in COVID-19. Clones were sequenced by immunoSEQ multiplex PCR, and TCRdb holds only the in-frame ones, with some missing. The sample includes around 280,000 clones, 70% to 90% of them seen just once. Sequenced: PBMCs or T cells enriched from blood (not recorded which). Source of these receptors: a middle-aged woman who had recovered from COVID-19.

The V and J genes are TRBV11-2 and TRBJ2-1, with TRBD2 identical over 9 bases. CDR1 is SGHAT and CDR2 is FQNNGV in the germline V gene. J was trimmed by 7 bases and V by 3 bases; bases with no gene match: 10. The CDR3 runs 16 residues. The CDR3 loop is CASSLPGSGSQNEQFF. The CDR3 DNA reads TGTGCCAGCAGCTTGCCAGGTAGCGGGAGTCAGAATGAGCAGTTCTTC.

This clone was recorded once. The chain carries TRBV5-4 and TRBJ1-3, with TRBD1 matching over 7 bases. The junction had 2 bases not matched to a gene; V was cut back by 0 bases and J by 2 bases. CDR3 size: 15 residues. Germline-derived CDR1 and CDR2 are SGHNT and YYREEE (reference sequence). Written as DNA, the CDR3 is TGTGCCAGCAGCTTGGACAGGGGAACTGGAAACACCATATATTTT. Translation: CASSLDRGTGNTIYF.

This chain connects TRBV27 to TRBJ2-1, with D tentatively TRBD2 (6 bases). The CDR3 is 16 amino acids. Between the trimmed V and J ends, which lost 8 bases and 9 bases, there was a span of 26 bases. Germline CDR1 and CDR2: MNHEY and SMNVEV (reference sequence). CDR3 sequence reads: CASGGLGGGGPGEQFF. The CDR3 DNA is TGTGCCAGCGGGGGGTTGGGGGGAGGAGGCCCGGGTGAGCAGTTCTTC.

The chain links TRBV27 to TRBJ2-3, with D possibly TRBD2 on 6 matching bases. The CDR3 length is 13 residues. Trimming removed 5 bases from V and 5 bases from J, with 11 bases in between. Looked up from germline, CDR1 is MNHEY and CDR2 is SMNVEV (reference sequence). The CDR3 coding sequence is TGTGCCAGCAGTAGGCTAGCGAGAGATACGCAGTATTTT. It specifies CASSRLARDTQYF.

CDR3 in amino acids: CASSLEGAGDISPLHF. As DNA, the CDR3 is TGCGCCAGCAGCTTGGAGGGTGCAGGGGACATTTCACCCCTCCACTTT. The V and J genes are TRBV5-1 and TRBJ1-6; tentative D call: TRBD1 (6 bases). This CDR3 contains 16 residues. The V and J ends lost 0 bases and 9 bases respectively, with 16 bases between them. Germline V gene lookup returns CDR1 SGHRS and CDR2 YFSETQ.

For the CDR3, the DNA is TGTGCCAGCCGGGCGGGACAAGAGACCCAGTACTTC. Protein product: CASRAGQETQYF. The chain couples TRBV6-6 to TRBJ2-5, with a tentative D call TRBD2 (6 bases). V was shortened by 8 bases and J by 2 bases, with 9 bases between the two germline ends. Per the germline V gene, CDR1 is MNHNY and CDR2 is SVGAGI (reference sequence). The length of the CDR3 is 12 residues.

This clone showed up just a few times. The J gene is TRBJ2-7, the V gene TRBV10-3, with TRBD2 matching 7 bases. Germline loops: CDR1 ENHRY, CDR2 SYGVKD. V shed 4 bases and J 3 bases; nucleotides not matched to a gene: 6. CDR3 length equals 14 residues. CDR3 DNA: TGTGCCATCAGTGGAAGGGAGGGAATCTACGAGCAGTACTTC. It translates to CAISGREGIYEQYF.

CDR3 sequence reads: CAIRGTSGDSSYEQYF. CDR3 in DNA: TGTGCCATCAGGGGGACTAGCGGGGATAGCTCCTACGAGCAGTACTTC. The chain has TRBV10-3 and TRBJ2-7, with 13 bases lining up with TRBD2. Germline-derived CDR1 and CDR2 are ENHRY and SYGVKD. J gave up 0 bases and V 6 bases, and 5 bases lay outside the gene matches. The CDR3 loop spans 16 amino acids.

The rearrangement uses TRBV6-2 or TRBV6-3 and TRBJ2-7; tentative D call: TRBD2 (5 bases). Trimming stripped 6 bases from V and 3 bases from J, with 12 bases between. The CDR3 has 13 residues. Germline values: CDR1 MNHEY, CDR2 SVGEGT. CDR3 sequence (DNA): TGTGCCAGCAGCCCAATAGCGCGCTACGAGCAGTACTTC. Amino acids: CASSPIARYEQYF.

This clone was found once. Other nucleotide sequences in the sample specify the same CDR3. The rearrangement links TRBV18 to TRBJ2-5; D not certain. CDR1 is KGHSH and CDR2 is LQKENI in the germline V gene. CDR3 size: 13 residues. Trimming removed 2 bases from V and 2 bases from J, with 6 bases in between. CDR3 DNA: TGTGCCAGCTCACCAGGGCTACAAGAGACCCAGTACTTC. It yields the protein CASSPGLQETQYF.

The chain's CDR3 is CASSPAADNEQFF. The CDR3 nucleotides read TGTGCCAGCAGCCCAGCAGCGGACAATGAGCAGTTCTTC. This chain uses TRBV11-2 with TRBJ2-1; a possible D gene is TRBD2 (5 bases). The germline V gene has CDR1 SGHAT and CDR2 FQNNGV. CDR3 size: 13 residues. V gave up 5 bases and J gave up 5 bases, with 10 bases separating them. The whole variable domain, remainder taken from reference TRBV11-2 and TRBJ2-1, is EAGVAQSPRYKIIEKRQSVAFWCNPISGHATLYWYQQILGQGPKLLIQFQNNGVVDDSQLPKDRFSAERLKGVDSTLKIQPAKLEDSAVYLCASSPAADNEQFFGPGTRLTVL.

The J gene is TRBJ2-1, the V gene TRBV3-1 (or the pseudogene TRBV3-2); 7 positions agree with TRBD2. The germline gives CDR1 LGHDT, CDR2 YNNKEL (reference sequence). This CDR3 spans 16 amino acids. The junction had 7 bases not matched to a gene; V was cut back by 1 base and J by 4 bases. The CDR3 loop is CASSQVVGGGYNEQFF. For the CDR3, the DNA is TGTGCCAGCAGCCAAGTAGTCGGGGGAGGGTACAATGAGCAGTTCTTC.

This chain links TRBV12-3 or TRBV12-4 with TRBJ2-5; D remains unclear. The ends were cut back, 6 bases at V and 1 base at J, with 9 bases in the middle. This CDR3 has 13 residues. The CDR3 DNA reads TGTGCCAGCAGGAGAACGATCCAAGAGACCCAGTACTTC. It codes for CASRRTIQETQYF.

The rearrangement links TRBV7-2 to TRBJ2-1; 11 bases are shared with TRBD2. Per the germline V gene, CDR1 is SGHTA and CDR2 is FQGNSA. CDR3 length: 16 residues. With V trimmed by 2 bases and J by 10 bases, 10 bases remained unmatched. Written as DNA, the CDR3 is TGTGCCAGCAGCTTAACGTCGACTAGCGGGATTGGGGAGCAGTTCTTC. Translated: CASSLTSTSGIGEQFF.

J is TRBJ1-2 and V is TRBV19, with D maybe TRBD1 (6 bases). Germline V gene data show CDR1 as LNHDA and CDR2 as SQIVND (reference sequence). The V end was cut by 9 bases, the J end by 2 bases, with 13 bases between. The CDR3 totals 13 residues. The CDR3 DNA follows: TGTGCCAGCCGGGACAAGGCCAACTATGGCTACACCTTC. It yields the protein CASRDKANYGYTF.

CDR3 nucleotide sequence: TGTGCCAGCAGCTTAGGTGTCAGGGGGCGTGGGTACAATGAGCAGTTCTTC. It translates to CASSLGVRGRGYNEQFF. The chain joins TRBV7-9 to TRBJ2-1, with 8 nucleotides matching TRBD1. Per germline, CDR1 SEHNR and CDR2 FQNEAQ (reference sequence). There are 17 residues in the CDR3. With 1 base clipped from V and 4 bases from J, the junction kept 9 bases outside the gene matches. Using reference TRBV7-9 and TRBJ2-1 for the parts outside the CDR3, the full variable domain is DTGVSQNPRHKITKRGQNVTFRCDPISEHNRLYWYRQTLGQGPEFLTYFQNEAQLEKSRLLSDRFSAERPKGSFSTLEIQRTEQGDSAMYLCASSLGVRGRGYNEQFFGPGTRLTVL.

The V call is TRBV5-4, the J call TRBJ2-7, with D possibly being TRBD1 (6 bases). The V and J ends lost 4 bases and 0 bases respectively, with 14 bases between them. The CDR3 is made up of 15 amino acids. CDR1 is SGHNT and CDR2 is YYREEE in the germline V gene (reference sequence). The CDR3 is CASSVQGLSSYEQYF. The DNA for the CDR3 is TGTGCCAGCAGCGTACAGGGTTTAAGCTCCTACGAGCAGTACTTC.

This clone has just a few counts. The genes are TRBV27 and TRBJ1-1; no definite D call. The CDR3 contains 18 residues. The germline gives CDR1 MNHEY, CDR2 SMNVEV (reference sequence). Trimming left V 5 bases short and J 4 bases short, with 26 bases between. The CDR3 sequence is CASSPLKESYYRGTEAFF. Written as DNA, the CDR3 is TGTGCCAGCAGTCCCCTGAAGGAATCATACTACCGGGGCACTGAAGCTTTCTTT.

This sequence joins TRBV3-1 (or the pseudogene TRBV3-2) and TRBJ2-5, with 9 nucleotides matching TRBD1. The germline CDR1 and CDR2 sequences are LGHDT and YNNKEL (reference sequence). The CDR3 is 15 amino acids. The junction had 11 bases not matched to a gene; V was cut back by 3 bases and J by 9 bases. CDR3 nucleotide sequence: TGTGCCAGCAGCCAGGGGGACAGGGTAATGGAGCCCCAGTACTTC. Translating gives CASSQGDRVMEPQYF.

The CDR3 reads CASSPLRDRLGEQFF. The CDR3 region has the DNA TGTGCCAGCTCACCTTTGCGGGACCGACTAGGTGAGCAGTTCTTC. The J gene is TRBJ2-1, the V gene TRBV18; weak D call: TRBD2 (6 bases). The CDR3 extends over 15 amino acids. Germline CDR1 reads KGHSH; CDR2 reads LQKENI. V was trimmed by 3 bases and J by 9 bases, leaving 18 bases between them.

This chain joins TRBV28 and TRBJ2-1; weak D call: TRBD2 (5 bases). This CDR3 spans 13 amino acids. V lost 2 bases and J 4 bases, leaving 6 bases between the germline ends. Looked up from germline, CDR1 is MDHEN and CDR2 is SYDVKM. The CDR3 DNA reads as TGTGCCAGCAGTTTACCGGGATACAATGAGCAGTTCTTC. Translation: CASSLPGYNEQFF.

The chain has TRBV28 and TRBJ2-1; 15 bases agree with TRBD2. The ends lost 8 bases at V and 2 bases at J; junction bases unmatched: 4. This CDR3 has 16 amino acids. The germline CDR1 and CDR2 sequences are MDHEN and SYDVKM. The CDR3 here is CASDGLAGGPYNEQFF. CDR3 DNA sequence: TGTGCCAGCGACGGACTAGCGGGAGGGCCCTACAATGAGCAGTTCTTC.